This TCR beta chain was sequenced for a study of control samples from healthy donors and cancer patients. The method was immunoSEQ multiplex PCR; TCRdb's version includes in-frame clones alone and lacks a portion of them. The table has roughly 120,000 clones, 80% to 90% seen once. V was clipped by 0 bases and J by 4 bases, with 18 bases between them. Germline lookup yields CDR1 LGHDT and CDR2 YNNKEL (reference sequence). The CDR3 consists of 17 residues. This receptor was obtained from a woman in her forties or fifties with colorectal cancer. Sequenced material: PBMCs. J is TRBJ2-5 and V is TRBV3-1 (or the pseudogene TRBV3-2); D is perhaps TRBD1 (5 bases). CDR3 in amino acids: CASSQDWAGLFRETQYF. In nucleotides, the CDR3 is TGTGCCAGCAGCCAAGATTGGGCAGGGCTATTTAGAGAGACCCAGTACTTC.